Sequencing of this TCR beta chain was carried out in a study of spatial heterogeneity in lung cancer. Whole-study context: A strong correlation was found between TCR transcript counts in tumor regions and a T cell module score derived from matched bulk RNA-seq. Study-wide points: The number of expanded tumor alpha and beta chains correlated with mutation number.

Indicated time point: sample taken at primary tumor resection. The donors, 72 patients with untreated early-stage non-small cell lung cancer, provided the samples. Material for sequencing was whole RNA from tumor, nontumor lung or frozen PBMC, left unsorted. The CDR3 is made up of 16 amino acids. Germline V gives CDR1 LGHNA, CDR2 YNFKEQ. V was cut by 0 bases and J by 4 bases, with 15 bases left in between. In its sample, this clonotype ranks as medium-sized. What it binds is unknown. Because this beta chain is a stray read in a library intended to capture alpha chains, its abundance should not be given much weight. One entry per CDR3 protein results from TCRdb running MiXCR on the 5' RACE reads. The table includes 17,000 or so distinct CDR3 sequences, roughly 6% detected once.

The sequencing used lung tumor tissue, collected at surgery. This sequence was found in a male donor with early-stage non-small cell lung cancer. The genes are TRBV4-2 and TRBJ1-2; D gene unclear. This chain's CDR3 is CASSQEGVGLSYGYTF. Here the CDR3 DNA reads TGTGCCAGCAGCCAAGAGGGCGTCGGGCTGAGCTATGGCTACACCTTC.